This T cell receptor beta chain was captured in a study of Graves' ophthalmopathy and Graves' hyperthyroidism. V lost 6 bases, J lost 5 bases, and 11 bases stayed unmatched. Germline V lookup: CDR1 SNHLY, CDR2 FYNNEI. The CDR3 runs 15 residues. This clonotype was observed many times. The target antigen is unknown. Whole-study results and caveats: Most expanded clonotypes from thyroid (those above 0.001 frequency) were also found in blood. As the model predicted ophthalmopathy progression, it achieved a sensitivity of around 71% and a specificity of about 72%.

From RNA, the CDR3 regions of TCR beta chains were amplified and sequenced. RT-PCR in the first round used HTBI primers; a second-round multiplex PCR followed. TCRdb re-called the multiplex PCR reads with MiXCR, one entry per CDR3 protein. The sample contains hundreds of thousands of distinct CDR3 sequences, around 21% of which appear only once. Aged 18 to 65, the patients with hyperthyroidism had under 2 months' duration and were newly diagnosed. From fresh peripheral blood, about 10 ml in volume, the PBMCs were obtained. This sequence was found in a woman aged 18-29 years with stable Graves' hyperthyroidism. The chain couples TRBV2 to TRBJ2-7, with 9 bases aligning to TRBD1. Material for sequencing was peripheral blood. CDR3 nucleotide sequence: TGTGCCAGCAGGGCCGGGACAGGGACTATCCACGAGCAGTACTTC. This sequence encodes CASRAGTGTIHEQYF.